This TCR beta chain came from a study of shared clonotypes between healthy human individuals. V dropped 2 bases and J dropped 2 bases, with 9 bases sitting between them. In germline, CDR1 is SQVTM, CDR2 ANQGSEA. The CDR3 consists of 13 residues. General study results and limits: Estimated richness was generally greater in naive than memory subsets. Clonotype sharing across donors was expected to vary with sequencing depth.

Naive CD8 populations comprised CD45RO-negative cells positively selected for CCR7, excluding terminally differentiated effector memory CD45RA+ cells. Details on this clone: Its cognate antigen is unknown.

Assay: immunoSEQ multiplex PCR; the TCRdb copy retains only in-frame clones and omits some. This table holds hundreds of thousands of clones, roughly 98% found once. The sample was naive CD8+ T cells sorted from blood. This TCR derives from a man aged 25-45 years in good health. The rearrangement links TRBV29-1 to TRBJ2-5; a possible D gene is TRBD1 (5 bases). The DNA for the CDR3 is TGCAGCGTTGAAAAGACAGAGCAAGAGACCCAGTACTTC. As protein: CSVEKTEQETQYF. Full variable domain (rest looked up from reference TRBV29-1 and TRBJ2-5): SAVISQKPSRDICQRGTSLTIQCQVDSQVTMMFWYRQQPGQSLTLIATANQGSEATYESGFVIDKFPISRPNLTFSTLTVSNMSPEDSSIYLCSVEKTEQETQYFGPGTRLLVL.